This entry features one T cell receptor beta chain sequence. This sample was taken from a study of PD-L1 blockade in urothelial cancer. Study background: When blood samples were assessed, the median T cell count was about 130,000.

Time point here: peripheral blood 6 weeks after treatment start. Each patient gave between 1 and 8 samples of peripheral blood mononuclear cells, which were collected pretreatment and during treatment. The CDR3 has 15 residues. V was shortened by 0 bases and J by 3 bases, with 10 bases between the two germline ends. From germline, CDR1 is SGDLS and CDR2 YYNGEE. Clones were read by immunoSEQ multiplex PCR, and TCRdb kept only the in-frame ones, dropping some. The sample has 120,000 or so clones, about 82% seen once. This TCR was recovered from a man aged 45-60 years with urothelial cancer. The sample consisted of PBMCs, taken around atezolizumab (anti-PD-L1) treatment. V is TRBV9 and J is TRBJ2-1; possibly TRBD1 for D (7 bases). Here the CDR3 reads CASSVGQGGYNEQFF. The DNA of the CDR3 is TGTGCCAGCAGCGTAGGGCAGGGGGGCTACAATGAGCAGTTCTTC.